The rows below give T cell receptor beta chains drawn from one sample of a study of shared clonotypes between healthy human individuals. TCRdb keeps only in-frame clones here, not all; method: immunoSEQ multiplex PCR. The table records roughly 530,000 clones, 90% to 96% of them present only once. Sequences were obtained from naive CD4+ T cells sorted from blood. These receptors originate from a woman aged 30 to 39 in good health. CDR3s include the opening cysteine and the closing phenylalanine or tryptophan. D genes are given only for firm matches. Where a row states a size, it is once, few, many or the class of an expanded clone; other rows omit it.

TRBV28	NA	TRBJ2-1	TRBD1	CASSPTWDRGVEQFF	TGTGCCAGCAGTCCGACCTGGGACAGGGGGGTTGAGCAGTTCTTC
TRBV27	once	TRBJ1-1	NA	CASSLGGSGAEAFF	TGTGCCAGCAGCCTGGGAGGGTCGGGGGCTGAAGCTTTCTTT
TRBV2	NA	TRBJ1-2	TRBD1	CATGQGNVYGYTF	TGTGCCACCGGACAGGGAAACGTCTATGGCTACACCTTC
TRBV27	once	TRBJ1-1	NA	CASSFDWDTEAFF	TGTGCCAGCAGTTTTGACTGGGACACTGAAGCTTTCTTT
TRBV5-6	NA	TRBJ2-1	NA	CASTQGPPVSEQFF	TGTGCCAGCACCCAGGGACCTCCGGTCTCTGAGCAGTTCTTC
TRBV11-1	NA	TRBJ1-1	NA	CASSGGQPLNTEAFF	TGTGCCAGCAGCGGCGGACAGCCACTGAACACTGAAGCTTTCTTT
TRBV6-6	NA	TRBJ1-2	NA	CASGRSRSRDGYTF	TGTGCCAGCGGGCGTTCAAGGAGCAGGGATGGCTACACCTTC
TRBV2	NA	TRBJ2-1	NA	CASRVLLGASEQFF	TGTGCCAGCAGGGTCCTTCTGGGGGCATCGGAGCAGTTCTTC
TRBV6-5	NA	TRBJ2-7	NA	CASSYLTGYEQYF	TGTGCCAGCAGTTACCTAACAGGGTACGAGCAGTACTTC
TRBV2	NA	TRBJ1-5	NA	CASSERGERNQPQHF	TGTGCCAGCAGTGAGAGAGGGGAACGCAATCAGCCCCAGCATTTT
TRBV9	NA	TRBJ2-5	TRBD1	CASSARDSFVETQYF	TGTGCCAGCAGCGCACGGGACAGCTTTGTTGAGACCCAGTACTTC
TRBV5-1	NA	TRBJ2-3	NA	CASSLLQRMSTDTQYF	TGCGCCAGCAGCTTGTTGCAGCGGATGAGCACAGATACGCAGTATTTT
TRBV13	NA	TRBJ2-3	NA	CASSLWPDTQYF	TGTGCCAGCAGCTTATGGCCAGATACGCAGTATTTT
TRBV30	NA	TRBJ1-1	TRBD1	CAWSAPTGADTEAFF	TGTGCCTGGAGTGCCCCGACAGGGGCGGACACTGAAGCTTTCTTT
TRBV5-5	NA	TRBJ2-7	NA	CASSSYEQYF	TGTGCCAGCAGCTCCTACGAGCAGTACTTC
TRBV7-9	few	TRBJ2-2	NA	CASSLALVAVELFF	TGTGCCAGCAGCTTAGCGTTGGTAGCGGTAGAGCTGTTTTTT
TRBV29-1	NA	TRBJ1-1	NA	CSGRRNTEAFF	TGCAGCGGGAGGAGGAACACTGAAGCTTTCTTT
TRBV19	NA	TRBJ2-7	NA	CASSILVTEFYEQYF	TGTGCCAGTAGTATTTTGGTGACAGAATTCTACGAGCAGTACTTC
TRBV4-1	NA	TRBJ2-7	TRBD2	CASSQVLAGVREQYF	TGCGCCAGCAGCCAAGTGCTAGCGGGAGTTCGCGAGCAGTACTTC
TRBV28	NA	TRBJ2-7	TRBD1	CASTRISGTGGSGYEQYF	TGTGCCAGCACCAGAATCTCCGGGACAGGGGGCTCCGGCTACGAGCAGTACTTC
TRBV15	NA	TRBJ1-2	NA	CATSTRALNEGTF	TGTGCCACCAGCACGAGAGCCCTAAATGAAGGCACCTTC
TRBV15	NA	TRBJ2-1	TRBD2	CATSVAGGRSYNEQFF	TGTGCCACCAGCGTAGCGGGAGGCCGCTCCTACAATGAGCAGTTCTTC
TRBV5-4	NA	TRBJ2-5	TRBD2	CASSPGLAGVGETQYF	TGTGCCAGCAGCCCCGGACTAGCGGGAGTTGGGGAGACCCAGTACTTC
TRBV6-4	few	TRBJ2-2	NA	CASSSGGTGELFF	TGTGCCAGCTCCTCTGGGGGCACCGGGGAGCTGTTTTTT
TRBV27	NA	TRBJ2-1	TRBD1	CASSAKQGAWADNEQFF	TGTGCCAGCAGTGCGAAGCAGGGGGCTTGGGCGGACAATGAGCAGTTCTTC
TRBV2	NA	TRBJ1-1	NA	CASSAPRVTEAFF	TGTGCCAGCAGTGCCCCCAGGGTCACTGAAGCTTTCTTT
TRBV13	NA	TRBJ2-5	TRBD2	CASSLGGTSQTQYF	TGTGCCAGCAGCTTAGGCGGGACTAGCCAGACCCAGTACTTC
TRBV28	NA	TRBJ2-7	TRBD2	CASRPGTSGRDEQYF	TGTGCCAGCAGGCCCGGGACTAGCGGGAGGGACGAGCAGTACTTC
TRBV2	NA	TRBJ2-2	NA	CASSRRQNTGELFF	TGTGCCAGCAGTCGACGGCAGAACACCGGGGAGCTGTTTTTT
TRBV5-4	NA	TRBJ2-3	NA	CASSFKLSTDTQYF	TGTGCCAGCAGCTTTAAGCTCAGCACAGATACGCAGTATTTT
TRBV28	NA	TRBJ1-1	NA	CASKAGAREAFF	TGTGCCAGCAAGGCGGGGGCCCGTGAAGCTTTCTTT
TRBV6-5	NA	TRBJ2-7	TRBD2	CASGTSGAFYEQYF	TGTGCCAGCGGGACTAGCGGGGCTTTCTACGAGCAGTACTTC
TRBV11-2	NA	TRBJ1-1	NA	CASSPRGPTEAFF	TGTGCCAGCAGCCCCCGGGGGCCCACTGAAGCTTTCTTT
TRBV25-1	NA	TRBJ2-1	TRBD2	CASSRGAGGPMDEQFF	TGTGCCAGCAGTAGAGGGGCGGGAGGGCCTATGGATGAGCAGTTCTTC
TRBV5-1	NA	TRBJ2-5	NA	CASRGLGIKETQYF	TGCGCCAGCAGGGGACTGGGGATAAAAGAGACCCAGTACTTC
TRBV6-5	once	TRBJ1-1	TRBD1	CASIRQGNTEAFF	TGTGCCAGCATCAGACAGGGAAACACTGAAGCTTTCTTT
TRBV5-1	NA	TRBJ2-5	NA	CASSMDHQETQYF	TGCGCCAGCAGCATGGATCACCAAGAGACCCAGTACTTC
TRBV4-1	NA	TRBJ2-7	TRBD2	CASSRGGREEQYF	TGCGCCAGCAGCCGGGGGGGGAGGGAAGAGCAGTACTTC
TRBV15	NA	TRBJ1-2	TRBD1	CATSRDRGTGSGYTF	TGTGCCACCAGCAGAGATCGCGGGACAGGGAGTGGCTACACCTTC
TRBV11-2	NA	TRBJ2-7	TRBD1	CASSISGTGGYEQYF	TGTGCCAGCAGCATATCCGGGACAGGGGGCTACGAGCAGTACTTC
TRBV5-4	NA	TRBJ1-4	NA	CASSIRGEEKLFF	TGTGCCAGCAGCATCAGGGGAGAGGAAAAACTGTTTTTT
TRBV7-9	few	TRBJ1-5	NA	CASSLDLRSQHF	TGTGCCAGCAGCTTAGACCTTAGGTCCCAGCATTTT
TRBV5-1	NA	TRBJ2-3	TRBD2	CASSLLAGGPRTDTQYF	TGCGCCAGCAGCTTGCTAGCGGGAGGGCCTCGCACAGATACGCAGTATTTT
TRBV4-2	NA	TRBJ2-1	TRBD2	CASSQGAGGRRYNEQFF	TGTGCCAGCAGCCAAGGAGCTGGCGGGAGGAGGTACAATGAGCAGTTCTTC
TRBV5-8	once	TRBJ1-1	TRBD1	CASSKDRVTEAFF	TGTGCCAGCAGCAAGGACAGGGTTACTGAAGCTTTCTTT
TRBV28	NA	TRBJ2-1	NA	CASSSGPTGEQFF	TGTGCCAGCAGTTCGGGACCGACCGGTGAGCAGTTCTTC
TRBV19	NA	TRBJ1-5	NA	CASSIDRSGAAPDNQPQHF	TGTGCCAGTAGTATAGATCGCTCAGGGGCCGCCCCCGACAATCAGCCCCAGCATTTT
TRBV6-1	NA	TRBJ1-5	TRBD1	CASNLGGRSNQPQHF	TGTGCCAGCAACCTAGGGGGCAGAAGCAATCAGCCCCAGCATTTT
TRBV5-6	NA	TRBJ1-2	NA	CASSRPGWMGGYTF	TGTGCCAGCTCTCGGCCAGGCTGGATGGGGGGCTACACCTTC